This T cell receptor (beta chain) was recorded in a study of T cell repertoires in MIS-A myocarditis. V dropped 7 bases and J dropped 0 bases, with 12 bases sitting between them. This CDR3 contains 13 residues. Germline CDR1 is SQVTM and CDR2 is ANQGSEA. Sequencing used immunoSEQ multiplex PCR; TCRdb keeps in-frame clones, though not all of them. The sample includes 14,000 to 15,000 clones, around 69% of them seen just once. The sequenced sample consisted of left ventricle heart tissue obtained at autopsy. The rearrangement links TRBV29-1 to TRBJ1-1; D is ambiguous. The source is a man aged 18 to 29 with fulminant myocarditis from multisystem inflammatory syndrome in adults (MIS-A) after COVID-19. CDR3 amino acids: CSAEKELNTEAFF. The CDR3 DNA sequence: TGCAGCGCCGAAAAAGAATTGAACACTGAAGCTTTCTTT.